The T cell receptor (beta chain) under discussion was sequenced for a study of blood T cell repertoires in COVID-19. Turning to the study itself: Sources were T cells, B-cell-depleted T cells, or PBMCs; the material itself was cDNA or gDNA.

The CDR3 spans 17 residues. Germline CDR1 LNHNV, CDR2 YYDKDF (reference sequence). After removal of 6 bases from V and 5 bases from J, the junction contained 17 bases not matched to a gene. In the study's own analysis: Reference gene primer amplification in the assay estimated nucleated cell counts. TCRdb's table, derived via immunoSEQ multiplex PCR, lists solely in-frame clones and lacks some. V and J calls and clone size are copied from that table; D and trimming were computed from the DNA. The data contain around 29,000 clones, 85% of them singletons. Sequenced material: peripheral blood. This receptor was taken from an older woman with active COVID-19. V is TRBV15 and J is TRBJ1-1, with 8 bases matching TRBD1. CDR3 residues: CATSPNQRGTGGTEAFF. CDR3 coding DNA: TGTGCCACCAGTCCCAACCAGAGGGGCACAGGGGGAACTGAAGCTTTCTTT.